The rows below give T cell receptor beta chains drawn from one sample of a study of cytomegalovirus exposure and HLA in healthy donors. TCRdb's table, derived via immunoSEQ multiplex PCR, lists solely in-frame clones and lacks some. The profile shows hundreds of thousands of clones, less than 85% of them singletons. The sample taken for sequencing was PBMCs. These receptors all come from a woman aged 18-29 years in good health and CMV-seronegative. The CDR3 runs from the conserved cysteine through the conserved F or W. D genes are given only for firm matches. Not all rows give a size; the values are once, few, many and, for expanded clones, a class.

abundance	v_gene	j_gene	d_gene	CDR3aa	CDR3nt
-	TRBV27	TRBJ1-1	-	CASSLSAGAPVNTEAFF	TGTGCCAGCAGTTTATCGGCAGGGGCCCCCGTGAACACTGAAGCTTTCTTT
-	TRBV2	TRBJ1-6	TRBD1	CASSRDRADSPLHF	TGTGCCAGCAGTCGGGACAGGGCGGACTCACCCCTCCACTTT
-	TRBV2	TRBJ1-3	-	CASSEEGTAGNTIYF	TGTGCCAGCAGTGAAGAGGGTACAGCTGGAAACACCATATATTTT
-	TRBV21-1	TRBJ1-3	-	CASSPPEQGMVGNTIYF	TGTGCCAGCAGCCCTCCGGAACAGGGGATGGTTGGAAACACCATATATTTT
few	TRBV2	TRBJ2-3	-	CASTYTDTQYF	TGTGCCAGCACCTACACAGATACGCAGTATTTT
-	TRBV6-1	TRBJ1-2	TRBD1	CASSAAGTDYGYTF	TGTGCCAGCAGTGCCGCCGGGACAGACTATGGCTACACCTTC
-	TRBV30	TRBJ2-4	TRBD1	CAWSPPARGHLAKNIQYF	TGTGCCTGGAGTCCTCCAGCGAGGGGGCATTTGGCCAAAAACATTCAGTACTTC
once	TRBV28	TRBJ1-2	TRBD1	CASTPGTGTGALGGYTF	TGTGCCAGCACCCCCGGGACCGGGACAGGGGCCCTGGGTGGCTACACCTTC
-	TRBV10-3	TRBJ2-7	-	CATAPQVTYEQYF	TGTGCCACCGCCCCGCAGGTCACCTACGAGCAGTACTTC
-	TRBV30	TRBJ2-7	-	CAWSRRASSYEQYF	TGTGCCTGGAGTAGGAGGGCGAGCTCCTACGAGCAGTACTTC
-	TRBV5-1	TRBJ1-2	-	CASSSSRYGYTF	TGCGCCAGCAGCTCCTCACGCTATGGCTACACCTTC
-	TRBV10-3	TRBJ2-1	-	CAISESVGREQFF	TGTGCCATCAGTGAGTCGGTGGGGAGGGAGCAGTTCTTC
-	TRBV6-1	TRBJ1-3	-	CASSATLGNTIYF	TGTGCCAGCAGTGCGACACTCGGAAACACCATATATTTT
-	TRBV28	TRBJ1-2	TRBD1	CASSLGQGAYGYTF	TGTGCCAGCAGTTTAGGGCAGGGGGCATATGGCTACACCTTC
once	TRBV15	TRBJ1-1	TRBD1	CATSRDLGTANTEAFF	TGTGCCACCAGCAGAGATTTAGGGACAGCGAACACTGAAGCTTTCTTT
-	TRBV25-1	TRBJ1-2	-	CASSELGRAKDYGYTF	TGTGCCAGCAGTGAATTAGGGAGAGCCAAGGACTATGGCTACACCTTC
once	TRBV11-3	TRBJ2-1	TRBD2	CASSLDRGGLSYNEQFF	TGTGCCAGCAGCTTAGATCGGGGGGGACTCTCCTACAATGAGCAGTTCTTC
-	TRBV6-6	TRBJ2-7	-	CASWQGEQYF	TGTGCCAGCTGGCAGGGCGAGCAGTACTTC
-	TRBV5-1	TRBJ1-4	TRBD1	CASSRETGAGEKLFF	TGCGCCAGCAGCAGAGAGACAGGGGCCGGTGAAAAACTGTTTTTT
once	TRBV27	TRBJ2-7	-	CASSYIGGEQYF	TGTGCCAGCAGTTATATCGGCGGGGAGCAGTACTTC
few	TRBV4-1	TRBJ2-7	-	CASSQESSGRREQYF	TGCGCCAGCAGCCAAGAGAGCTCAGGGAGAAGGGAGCAGTACTTC
-	TRBV6-6	TRBJ2-2	-	CASSPQTDANTGELFF	TGTGCCAGCAGCCCACAGACTGACGCGAACACCGGGGAGCTGTTTTTT
-	TRBV5-6	TRBJ1-1	-	CASSRHPNTEAFF	TGTGCCAGCAGCCGACATCCGAACACTGAAGCTTTCTTT
few	TRBV5-4	TRBJ1-3	-	CASSLRGNGNTIYF	TGTGCCAGCAGCCTTAGGGGGAATGGAAACACCATATATTTT
-	TRBV5-6	TRBJ1-2	-	CASSLQVFDGYTF	TGTGCCAGCAGCCTTCAGGTCTTCGATGGCTACACCTTC
once	TRBV5-6	TRBJ2-7	TRBD1	CASSLVGGANYEQYF	TGTGCCAGCAGCTTAGTAGGGGGCGCGAATTACGAGCAGTACTTC
-	TRBV6-6	TRBJ2-6	-	CASTQLQSSGANVLTF	TGTGCCAGCACCCAACTCCAATCCTCTGGGGCCAACGTCCTGACTTTC